This T cell receptor beta chain appears in the sequencing data of a study of T cells in localized non-small cell lung cancer. General observations from the study: A single tumor region was sequenced, leaving heterogeneity possible. Of the top 100 tumor clones, median 57 were in adjacent lung, 25 to 35 among its top 100. Among the tissues sampled, uninvolved adjacent lung had the highest T cell clonality, above tumor. A denser population of T cells in blood accompanied longer overall survival.

Method: immunoSEQ multiplex PCR; TCRdb's copy keeps in-frame clones and lacks some. The sample carries approximately 2,800 clones, 30% to 40% recorded once. With respect to this clone: What it binds is unknown.

Deletions cut 0 bases from V and 9 bases from J, with 9 bases between. Germline CDR1 and CDR2: LNHDA and SQIVND (reference sequence). CDR3 length: 13 amino acids. This sequence joins TRBV19 and TRBJ1-5; D call uncertain. Sequencing was performed on lung tumor tissue, taken before any cancer treatment. The clonotype originates from a female donor of 60 years or more with stage II squamous cell lung carcinoma. The chain's CDR3 is CASSIEGKGPQHF. For the CDR3, the DNA is TGTGCCAGTAGTATAGAGGGAAAGGGGCCCCAGCATTTT.